The 32 T cell receptor beta chains below were found in one sample sequenced in a study of blood T cells in healthy people across ages. A J-beta primer mix and a sample-barcoded 5' primer were used in a second PCR of roughly 7 to 12 cycles. Each CDR3 protein gets one entry after TCRdb re-called the 5' RACE reads with MiXCR. The profile shows about 800,000 distinct CDR3 sequences, roughly 25% of them singletons. The sample was also reused in another study, on T cells of mothers and their children.

Sample: blood. Receptors were obtained from a boy between 10 and 17 years old in good health.

This clonotype showed up just a few times. The rearrangement joins TRBV14 to TRBJ1-2; D remains ambiguous. Germline V gives CDR1 SGHDN, CDR2 FVKESK. The CDR3 has 13 residues. Between the trimmed V and J ends, which lost 6 bases and 5 bases, there was a span of 13 bases. The DNA for the CDR3 is TGTGCCAGCAGGCTCCCGCAGCCTTATGGCTACACCTTC. Residues: CASRLPQPYGYTF.

Only a few counts were recorded for this clonotype. J is TRBJ2-2 and V is TRBV19; 11 positions agree with TRBD1. Germline V gives CDR1 LNHDA, CDR2 SQIVND (reference sequence). The J segment lost 4 bases and the V segment lost 7 bases, leaving 14 bases of the junction unmatched. The CDR3 is 18 residues long. The CDR3 coding sequence is TGTGCCAGTAAGTCCCGCAAAAGGACAGGGGGCCTCACCGGGGAGCTGTTTTTT. This sequence encodes CASKSRKRTGGLTGELFF.

V usage is TRBV7-9 and J usage is TRBJ2-7; TRBD2 matches 10 bases. Germline V gene lookup returns CDR1 SEHNR and CDR2 FQNEAQ (reference sequence). The CDR3 has 17 amino acids. V was pared by 4 bases and J by 1 base, with 10 bases of the junction left unmatched. The CDR3 loop reads CASSSQTELAGSYEQYF. The CDR3 region has the DNA TGTGCCAGCAGCTCCCAAACTGAACTAGCGGGATCCTACGAGCAGTACTTC.

This clonotype was observed a few times. The V gene is TRBV29-1, the J gene TRBJ2-5; possible D gene TRBD1, 6 bases. The CDR3 length is 14 residues. Looked up from germline, CDR1 is SQVTM and CDR2 is ANQGSEA. V dropped 3 bases and J dropped 3 bases, with 14 bases sitting between them. The CDR3 nucleotides read TGCAGCGTTGATTCTTGGACAGCCAAAGAGACCCAGTACTTC. Residues: CSVDSWTAKETQYF.

The table lists this clonotype with a few counts. The V call is TRBV29-1, the J call TRBJ2-1; TRBD1 agrees at 10 bases. CDR1 and CDR2 from the germline V gene are SQVTM and ANQGSEA. The CDR3 has 14 residues. Unmatched junction bases numbered 8, after V lost 6 bases and J lost 6 bases. CDR3 region: CSVTGQGVPNEQFF. CDR3 sequence (DNA): TGCAGCGTGACCGGACAGGGGGTCCCCAATGAGCAGTTCTTC.

This clonotype was recorded once. The chain links TRBV5-1 to TRBJ2-1; no reliable D call. The germline gives CDR1 SGHRS, CDR2 YFSETQ. The CDR3 covers 14 residues. V lost 4 bases, J lost 5 bases, and 13 bases lay in between. The CDR3 is CASSELTTHNEQFF. CDR3 nucleotide sequence: TGCGCCAGCAGCGAGTTAACTACCCACAATGAGCAGTTCTTC.

The rearrangement joins TRBV20-1 to TRBJ2-5; D is perhaps TRBD1 (6 bases). Germline-derived CDR1 and CDR2 are DFQATT and SNEGSKA (reference sequence). CDR3 length: 16 residues. V lost 0 bases to trimming and J lost 1 base, with 15 bases between them. The CDR3 region has the DNA TGCAGTGCTAGAGATCCGGTTACAGGGCCCCAAGAGACCCAGTACTTC. Translated: CSARDPVTGPQETQYF.

This clonotype was detected once. The chain carries TRBV6-5 and TRBJ1-6; D is possibly TRBD1 (5 bases). V was trimmed by 1 base and J by 12 bases, leaving 10 bases between them. CDR3 length: 13 residues. Germline CDR1 and CDR2: MNHEY and SVGAGI. This CDR3 reads CASSYFSGGPLHF. The CDR3 DNA reads as TGTGCCAGCAGTTACTTTTCCGGGGGACCCCTCCACTTT.

This sequence joins TRBV6-2 or TRBV6-3 and TRBJ2-7; D is undetermined. Deletions cut 2 bases from V and 5 bases from J, with 13 bases between. The CDR3 has 14 amino acids. CDR1 and CDR2 (germline): MNHEY, SVGEGT. CDR3 loop: CASSYGPLEDEQYF. The CDR3 DNA is TGTGCCAGCAGTTACGGACCGCTAGAGGACGAGCAGTACTTC.

This clonotype appeared a few times. V usage is TRBV28 and J usage is TRBJ2-1, with a tentative D call TRBD2 (5 bases). The germline gives CDR1 MDHEN, CDR2 SYDVKM. There are 13 residues in the CDR3. Between the trimmed V and J ends, which lost 2 bases and 14 bases, there was a span of 16 bases. CDR3 DNA sequence: TGTGCCAGCAGTTTAGAGGGTGAGGGCCCCAAGTTCTTC. Residues: CASSLEGEGPKFF.

This clonotype was seen a handful of times. The chain combines TRBV19 with TRBJ2-4; possible D gene TRBD2, 5 bases. V was clipped by 1 base and J by 4 bases, with 11 bases between them. From germline, CDR1 is LNHDA and CDR2 SQIVND (reference sequence). CDR3 length: 15 amino acids. The CDR3 here is CASSIVDGVKNIQYF. The CDR3 DNA reads as TGTGCCAGTAGTATAGTCGACGGGGTGAAAAACATTCAGTACTTC. Supplemented by reference TRBV19 and TRBJ2-4, the full variable domain reads DGGITQSPKYLFRKEGQNVTLSCEQNLNHDAMYWYRQDPGQGLRLIYYSQIVNDFQKGDIAEGYSVSREKKESFPLTVTSAQKNPTAFYLCASSIVDGVKNIQYFGAGTRLSVL.

V usage is TRBV6-5 and J usage is TRBJ1-5; D possibly corresponds to TRBD1 (5 bases). V lost 6 bases and J lost 6, with 15 bases in between. This CDR3 is 14 amino acids long. From germline, CDR1 is MNHEY and CDR2 SVGAGI. CDR3 loop: CASSPGFGSQPQHF. CDR3 nucleotide sequence: TGTGCCAGCAGCCCAGGGTTTGGCAGTCAGCCCCAGCATTTT.

The chain links TRBV29-1 to TRBJ2-3; possibly TRBD1 or TRBD2 for D (5 bases each). The germline V gene has CDR1 SQVTM and CDR2 ANQGSEA. CDR3 length: 15 amino acids. Trimming pared 1 base from V and 1 base from J, leaving 12 bases between. This chain's CDR3 is CSVEAYGARTDTQYF. The DNA of the CDR3 is TGCAGCGTTGAAGCGTACGGGGCCCGCACAGATACGCAGTATTTT.

Only one count was recorded for this clonotype. This chain uses TRBV12-3 or TRBV12-4 with TRBJ2-3; D not certain. V lost 5 bases and J lost 2, with 8 bases in between. This CDR3 comprises 13 residues. The CDR3 spells CASSRVDTDTQYF. As DNA, the CDR3 is TGTGCCAGCAGTAGGGTGGACACAGATACGCAGTATTTT.

This clonotype has only a few counts. V usage is TRBV7-3 and J usage is TRBJ2-5; 7 nucleotides agree with TRBD2. The J call is doubtful: the DNA matches TRBJ2-1 better. Germline CDR1 SGHTA, CDR2 FQGTGA. The CDR3 runs 17 residues. The CDR3 DNA reads TGTGCCAGCAGCTTAGCTCCAAGCGGGACTGGCGTTGGTGAGCAGTTCTTC. Translated, it gives CASSLAPSGTGVGEQFF.

This clonotype was seen a few times. The chain joins TRBV6-1 to TRBJ1-3; D is uncertain. This CDR3 spans 13 amino acids. The germline V gene has CDR1 MNHNS and CDR2 SASEGT. Deletions cut 7 bases from V and 0 bases from J, with 7 bases between. The CDR3 here is CASTLSSGNTIYF. DNA for the CDR3: TGTGCCAGCACCCTTAGCTCTGGAAACACCATATATTTT.

The CDR3 region is CASSFGQGRARGELFF. The CDR3 DNA follows: TGTGCCAGCAGCTTTGGACAGGGGCGCGCCCGCGGGGAGCTGTTTTTT. The chain has TRBV5-6 and TRBJ2-2; 9 bases line up with TRBD1. Per germline, CDR1 SGHDT and CDR2 YYEEEE. The CDR3 is 16 residues long. V dropped 2 bases and J dropped 7; count of bases not matched to a gene: 9.

This clonotype was seen a handful of times. The J gene is TRBJ2-2, the V gene TRBV7-2; TRBD1 might be the D (5 bases). The CDR3 loop spans 16 amino acids. CDR1 and CDR2 from the germline V gene are SGHTA and FQGNSA. V was shortened by 7 bases and J by 4 bases, with 19 bases between the two germline ends. CDR3 bases: TGTGCCAGCACCGACTTCCAGGGAATTCTCACCGGGGAGCTGTTTTTT. Its translation is CASTDFQGILTGELFF.

This sequence joins TRBV20-1 and TRBJ1-1; TRBD1 aligns across 9 bases. The CDR3 length is 15 residues. V lost 5 bases to trimming and J lost 10 bases; unmatched junction nucleotides: 17. The V gene's germline CDR1 is DFQATT and CDR2 SNEGSKA (reference sequence). The CDR3 DNA reads TGCAGTGCTCCCAATGGACAGGGGCGTCCGGCCGGAGCTTTCTTT. Amino acids: CSAPNGQGRPAGAFF.

The chain combines TRBV27 with TRBJ2-3, with D perhaps matching TRBD1 or TRBD2 (5 bases each). From germline, CDR1 is MNHEY and CDR2 SMNVEV (reference sequence). V was shortened by 3 bases and J by 3 bases, with 13 bases between the two germline ends. The CDR3 runs to 15 residues. CDR3 amino acids: CASSFRDLETDTQYF. CDR3 nucleotides: TGTGCCAGCAGTTTTAGGGACCTCGAGACAGATACGCAGTATTTT.

V gene TRBV28 combines with J gene TRBJ2-5, with unresolved D. Looked up from germline, CDR1 is MDHEN and CDR2 is SYDVKM. The CDR3 length is 12 residues. V was clipped by 4 bases and J by 4 bases, with 7 bases between them. The CDR3, as DNA: TGTGCCAGCAGTTCCGTCTTAGAGACCCAGTACTTC. Translating it yields CASSSVLETQYF.

This clonotype was seen a handful of times. The chain employs TRBV18 and TRBJ1-4; 9 bases align to TRBD1. The CDR3 covers 20 residues. The germline V gene encodes CDR1 KGHSH and CDR2 LQKENI. With 3 bases clipped from V and 0 bases from J, the junction kept 14 bases outside the gene matches. CDR3 residues: CASSPVRDRAQGATNEKLFF. CDR3 in DNA: TGTGCCAGCTCACCGGTCCGGGACAGGGCCCAAGGGGCAACTAATGAAAAACTGTTTTTT.

This clonotype was found a few times. CDR3 bases: TGTGCCAGCAGGACCAGCGGCAGACTTTACAATGAGCAGTTCTTC. Translation gives CASRTSGRLYNEQFF. The V call is TRBV25-1, the J call TRBJ2-1, with D perhaps TRBD2 (5 bases). The CDR3 is made up of 15 amino acids. The germline gives CDR1 MGHDK, CDR2 SYGVNS. The germline V and J ends were trimmed by 6 bases and 4 bases, with 16 bases remaining between them. The full variable domain, its missing parts supplied by reference TRBV25-1 and TRBJ2-1, is EADIYQTPRYLVIGTGKKITLECSQTMGHDKMYWYQQDPGMELHLIHYSYGVNSTEKGDLSSESTVSRIRTEHFPLTLESARPSHTSQYLCASRTSGRLYNEQFFGPGTRLTVL.

This clonotype was found once. V is TRBV3-1 and J is TRBJ1-6; 8 nucleotides match TRBD1. This CDR3 contains 14 residues. Germline V gives CDR1 LGHDT, CDR2 YNNKEL (reference sequence). Trimming at V came to 4 bases and at J to 7 bases, leaving 3 bases not matched to a gene. CDR3 sequence reads: CASSRDRPNSPLHF. CDR3 coding DNA: TGTGCCAGCAGCCGGGACAGGCCAAATTCACCCCTCCACTTT.

This clonotype was seen a handful of times. The rearrangement links TRBV4-2 to TRBJ1-4; D not certain. The CDR3 spans 15 residues. Germline V gene sequence: CDR1 LGHNA, CDR2 YNFKEQ. The V end lost 3 bases, the J end lost 2 bases, and 10 bases lay between the germline ends. CDR3 bases: TGTGCCAGCAGCCAGGATACACCGACTAATGAAAAACTGTTTTTT. This encodes CASSQDTPTNEKLFF.

This clonotype was detected a few times. This chain links TRBV2 with TRBJ2-5, with D perhaps being TRBD1 or TRBD2 (5 bases each). The J call may be mistaken, given a closer DNA end match to TRBJ2-7. The CDR3 runs to 13 residues. Germline V gene data show CDR1 as SNHLY and CDR2 as FYNNEI. In DNA form, the CDR3 reads TGTGCCAGCAGAATCCAGGGACGAGACGAGCAGTACTTC. It specifies CASRIQGRDEQYF.

The rearrangement links TRBV10-3 to TRBJ2-1; D is perhaps TRBD2 (6 bases). The germline V gene has CDR1 ENHRY and CDR2 SYGVKD. The germline V and J ends were trimmed by 6 bases and 6 bases, with 18 bases remaining between them. The CDR3 is made up of 15 amino acids. The CDR3 spells CAISPIGSGVNEQFF. The CDR3 nucleotides are TGTGCCATCAGCCCCATCGGTTCGGGGGTCAATGAGCAGTTCTTC.

V is TRBV20-1 and J is TRBJ2-1; 8 nucleotides align to TRBD2. Germline lookup yields CDR1 DFQATT and CDR2 SNEGSKA (reference sequence). This CDR3 comprises 12 residues. With V trimmed by 6 bases and J by 6 bases, 4 bases remained unmatched. CDR3 in amino acids: CSARTSTNEQFF. The DNA of the CDR3 is TGCAGTGCCAGGACTAGCACCAATGAGCAGTTCTTC.

This clonotype has only a few counts. The J gene is TRBJ1-4, the V gene TRBV7-3; no definite D call. This CDR3 is 12 amino acids long. V lost 7 bases to trimming and J lost 5 bases, with 8 bases between them. The germline CDR1 and CDR2 sequences are SGHTA and FQGTGA. The CDR3 DNA is TGTGCCAGCATTCTGATAAATGAAAAACTGTTTTTT. Amino acid sequence: CASILINEKLFF.

This clonotype came up a few times. The chain's CDR3 is CAWNKALYNEQFF. The CDR3 DNA follows: TGTGCCTGGAATAAGGCCCTCTACAATGAGCAGTTCTTC. The J gene is TRBJ2-1, the V gene TRBV30; D is undetermined. V lost 4 bases and J lost 3, with 10 bases in between. CDR1 is GTSNPN, CDR2 SVGIG, per germline (reference sequence). The CDR3 is made up of 13 amino acids.

There are a few counts of this clonotype. This chain connects TRBV6-6 to TRBJ1-5; D might be TRBD1 (5 bases). CDR3 length: 15 amino acids. V was clipped by 5 bases and J by 0 bases, with 11 bases between them. Germline V CDR1 and CDR2: MNHNY, SVGAGI (reference sequence). CDR3 sequence: CASSVRDGSNQPQHF. CDR3 sequence (DNA): TGTGCCAGCAGTGTCCGGGACGGTAGCAATCAGCCCCAGCATTTT.

In this sample, this clonotype turned up a few times. The chain links TRBV10-3 to TRBJ2-1; weak D call: TRBD2 (6 bases). The CDR3 consists of 15 residues. V shed 5 bases and J shed 7 bases, with 18 bases lying between them. Germline CDR1 and CDR2: ENHRY and SYGVKD. The DNA for the CDR3 is TGTGCCATCAGTCCCGGCCGGTGGGAGGAGAATGAGCAGTTCTTC. Protein sequence: CAISPGRWEENEQFF.